The rows below give T cell receptor beta chains drawn from one sample of a study of cytomegalovirus exposure and HLA in healthy donors. The repertoire was sequenced with immunoSEQ multiplex PCR; TCRdb's copy has only in-frame clones and lacks some. Counted here are about 220,000 clones, roughly 79% occurring once; the ten biggest clones make up over 1.5%. Material for sequencing was PBMCs. These receptors came from a male donor in good health and CMV-seronegative. Both conserved end residues are part of each CDR3. D genes are given only for firm matches. Rows give clone size only sometimes, using once, few, many, or a class for an expanded clone.

TRBV6-6,TRBJ2-7,-,-,CASEGTYNYEQYF,TGTGCCAGCGAGGGCACTTACAACTACGAGCAGTACTTC
TRBV4-2,TRBJ1-2,TRBD1,-,CASSQGKTGTGQDYGYTF,TGTGCCAGCAGCCAAGGGAAAACTGGGACAGGGCAGGACTATGGCTACACCTTC
TRBV5-1,TRBJ2-7,-,-,CASSLRGQTYEQYF,TGCGCCAGCAGCTTGCGGGGACAAACCTACGAGCAGTACTTC
TRBV18,TRBJ2-3,TRBD1,-,CASSPGQGTDTQYF,TGTGCCAGCTCACCGGGACAGGGGACAGATACGCAGTATTTT
TRBV2,TRBJ1-4,TRBD1,-,CASSPGTGGPATNEKLFF,TGTGCCAGCAGTCCGGGGACAGGGGGCCCAGCAACTAATGAAAAACTGTTTTTT
TRBV30,TRBJ1-6,TRBD1,few,CAWSDGTGWGDSPLHF,TGTGCCTGGAGTGACGGGACAGGATGGGGGGATTCACCCCTCCACTTT
TRBV28,TRBJ2-2,TRBD1,-,CASSPRQGPRGGTGELFF,TGTGCCAGCAGTCCCCGACAGGGGCCCCGCGGTGGCACCGGGGAGCTGTTTTTT
TRBV9,TRBJ2-1,TRBD2,-,CASSVPASGRIVNEQFF,TGTGCCAGCAGCGTCCCCGCTAGCGGGAGAATAGTCAATGAGCAGTTCTTC
TRBV28,TRBJ1-3,-,once,CASSLQGTGNTIYF,TGTGCCAGCAGTTTACAGGGGACTGGAAACACCATATATTTT
TRBV4-1,TRBJ2-3,-,-,CASSLRVQGGDTQYF,TGCGCCAGCAGCCTCCGGGTTCAAGGAGGAGATACGCAGTATTTT
TRBV6-5,TRBJ1-1,TRBD1,-,CASSSPGQGGTEAFF,TGTGCCAGCAGTTCCCCGGGACAGGGCGGCACTGAAGCTTTCTTT
TRBV4-1,TRBJ2-5,-,-,CASSSPRESSEETQYF,TGCGCCAGCAGCTCACCTAGGGAGTCTTCCGAAGAGACCCAGTACTTC
TRBV5-1,TRBJ2-7,-,-,CASFLKPHRDGHSYEQYF,TGCGCCAGCTTCCTAAAACCTCACCGAGACGGACACTCCTACGAGCAGTACTTC
TRBV28,TRBJ1-2,-,few,CASSLRARLSVGYTF,TGTGCCAGCAGTTTGAGGGCCCGATTAAGTGTTGGCTACACCTTC
TRBV9,TRBJ2-7,TRBD1,-,CASSVDGTGANEQYF,TGTGCCAGCAGCGTAGATGGGACAGGGGCCAACGAGCAGTACTTC
TRBV5-5,TRBJ2-7,-,-,CASSGGLAYEQYF,TGTGCCAGCAGCGGGGGACTGGCCTACGAGCAGTACTTC
TRBV30,TRBJ2-1,TRBD2,-,CAWSVLAGVPSSYNEQFF,TGTGCCTGGAGTGTCCTAGCGGGAGTTCCCAGCTCCTACAATGAGCAGTTCTTC
TRBV9,TRBJ1-3,TRBD1,-,CASSFGQGQAGNTIYF,TGTGCCAGCAGCTTCGGACAGGGGCAGGCTGGAAACACCATATATTTT
TRBV4-3,TRBJ2-7,-,-,CASSQESRGPIYEQYF,TGCGCCAGCAGCCAAGAATCCCGAGGGCCCATCTACGAGCAGTACTTC
TRBV7-2,TRBJ2-3,TRBD1,-,CASRSGGYTDTQYF,TGTGCCAGCAGATCAGGGGGTTACACAGATACGCAGTATTTT
TRBV14,TRBJ2-7,TRBD1,-,CASSSRGRTYEQYF,TGTGCCAGCAGCTCCAGGGGGCGGACCTACGAGCAGTACTTC
TRBV4-3,TRBJ2-5,-,-,CASSQVGTVQETQYF,TGCGCCAGCAGCCAAGTTGGTACGGTACAAGAGACCCAGTACTTC
TRBV7-9,TRBJ2-5,TRBD1,-,CASSKIGTGAFRETQYF,TGTGCCAGCAGCAAAATCGGGACAGGGGCCTTCCGGGAGACCCAGTACTTC
TRBV28,TRBJ2-7,TRBD1,-,CASSPGTGGQYEQYF,TGTGCCAGCAGTCCAGGGACAGGGGGCCAATACGAGCAGTACTTC